This TCR beta chain was sequenced for a study of blood T cell repertoires in COVID-19. Study information: Acute and convalescent COVID-19 specimens originated in the United States, Italy and Spain. Sources were T cells, B-cell-depleted T cells, or PBMCs; the material itself was cDNA or gDNA.

This CDR3 has 17 residues. The V end was cut by 2 bases, the J end by 7 bases, with 18 bases between. The germline V gene has CDR1 SGHVS and CDR2 FNYEAQ. Authors' methods: Reference gene primer amplification in the assay estimated nucleated cell counts. Assay used: immunoSEQ multiplex PCR; TCRdb lists only in-frame clones, some missing. V and J calls and clone size are as listed in that table; D and trimming were resolved from the DNA. The sample yields around 190,000 clones, around 79% seen once. Source material: peripheral blood. The chain recombines TRBV7-6 with TRBJ1-6, with D maybe TRBD1 (5 bases). This clonotype was sampled from a woman between 50 and 59 years old with acute or convalescent COVID-19. CDR3 sequence reads: CASSLWGTGEDNSPLHF. CDR3 nucleotide sequence: TGTGCCAGCAGCTTATGGGGGACGGGGGAGGACAATTCACCCCTCCACTTT.